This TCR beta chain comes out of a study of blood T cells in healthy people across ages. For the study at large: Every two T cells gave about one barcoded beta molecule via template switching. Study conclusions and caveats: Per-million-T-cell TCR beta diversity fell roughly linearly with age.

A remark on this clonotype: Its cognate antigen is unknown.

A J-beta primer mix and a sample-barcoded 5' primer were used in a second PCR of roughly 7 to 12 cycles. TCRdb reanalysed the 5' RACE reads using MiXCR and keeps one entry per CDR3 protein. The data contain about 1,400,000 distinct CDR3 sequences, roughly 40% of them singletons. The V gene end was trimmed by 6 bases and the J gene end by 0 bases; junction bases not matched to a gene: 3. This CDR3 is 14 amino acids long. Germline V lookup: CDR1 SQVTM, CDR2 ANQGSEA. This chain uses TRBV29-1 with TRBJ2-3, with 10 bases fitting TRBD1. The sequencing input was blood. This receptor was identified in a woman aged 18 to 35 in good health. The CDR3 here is CSVRTGGSTDTQYF. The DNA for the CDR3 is TGCAGCGTAAGGACAGGGGGAAGCACAGATACGCAGTATTTT.